One sample yielded the 8 T cell receptor beta chains listed below, sequenced in a study of blood T cell repertoires in COVID-19. Clones were sequenced by immunoSEQ multiplex PCR, and TCRdb holds only the in-frame ones, with some missing. The profile shows approximately 190,000 clones, roughly 82% of them singletons. Input material: peripheral blood. All receptors come from a woman aged 25 to 39 with acute or convalescent COVID-19.

This clone was recorded once. The gene calls are TRBV18 and TRBJ1-1, with 10 nucleotides matching TRBD1. Germline lookup yields CDR1 KGHSH and CDR2 LQKENI. V lost 6 bases, J lost 1 base, and 14 bases stayed unmatched. CDR3 length: 18 amino acids. The DNA for the CDR3 is TGTGCCAGCTCCACCGGCGACAGGGGGCGGCGGCAGAACACTGAAGCTTTCTTT. Its translation: CASSTGDRGRRQNTEAFF.

The count of this clone is one. The gene calls are TRBV15 and TRBJ2-5, with TRBD2 as a possible D gene (6 bases). Germline CDR1 LNHNV, CDR2 YYDKDF (reference sequence). The CDR3 has 16 residues. Trimming removed 0 bases at V and 5 bases at J, with 16 bases between. This chain's CDR3 is CATSRDRGTGGETQYF. CDR3 nucleotide sequence: TGTGCCACCAGCAGAGATCGGGGGACTGGGGGGGAGACCCAGTACTTC.

The genes are TRBV6-5 and TRBJ2-5, with TRBD2 matching over 9 bases. The CDR3 is made up of 13 amino acids. The V gene's germline CDR1 is MNHEY and CDR2 SVGAGI. Unmatched junction bases numbered 5, after V lost 7 bases and J lost 5 bases. The CDR3 DNA sequence: TGTGCCAGCACGGGGACTAGCCTGGAGACCCAGTACTTC. It translates to CASTGTSLETQYF.

This chain uses TRBV6-5 with TRBJ1-5; no clear D. This CDR3 contains 15 residues. The V end was cut by 4 bases, the J end by 1 base, with 11 bases between. Per the germline V gene, CDR1 is MNHEY and CDR2 is SVGAGI. CDR3: CASSSTGKSNQPQHF. The CDR3, as DNA: TGTGCCAGCAGTTCTACCGGGAAAAGCAATCAGCCCCAGCATTTT.

This CDR3 reads CASSTGTVNQPQHF. The CDR3 DNA reads as TGTGCCAGTAGTACCGGGACAGTCAATCAGCCCCAGCATTTT. This rearrangement joins TRBV19 to TRBJ1-5; 7 bases fit TRBD1. V was pared by 4 bases and J by 3 bases, with 3 bases of the junction left unmatched. This CDR3 is 14 amino acids long. CDR1 is LNHDA and CDR2 is SQIVND in the germline V gene (reference sequence).

The chain is built from TRBV7-9 and TRBJ1-4, with D uncertain. CDR3 length equals 12 residues. The V end was cut by 6 bases, the J end by 9 bases, with 11 bases between. Germline CDR1 is SEHNR and CDR2 is FQNEAQ (reference sequence). Here the CDR3 reads CASSPGLQKLFF. The CDR3 coding sequence is TGTGCCAGCAGTCCCGGACTGCAAAAACTGTTTTTT. Complete variable domain (other parts from reference TRBV7-9 and TRBJ1-4): DTGVSQNPRHKITKRGQNVTFRCDPISEHNRLYWYRQTLGQGPEFLTYFQNEAQLEKSRLLSDRFSAERPKGSFSTLEIQRTEQGDSAMYLCASSPGLQKLFFGSGTQLSVL.

The rearrangement uses TRBV30 and TRBJ2-1; 8 bases fit TRBD2. Germline trimming cut 2 bases from V and 6 bases from J; bases unmatched to any gene: 9. This CDR3 has 15 residues. Germline V lookup: CDR1 GTSNPN, CDR2 SVGIG (reference sequence). This chain's CDR3 is CAWSPTGGAPNEQFF. CDR3 nucleotides: TGTGCCTGGAGTCCAACCGGGGGGGCCCCCAATGAGCAGTTCTTC. Using reference TRBV30 and TRBJ2-1 for the parts outside the CDR3, the full variable domain is SQTIHQWPATLVQPVGSPLSLECTVEGTSNPNLYWYRQAAGRGLQLLFYSVGIGQISSEVPQNLSASRPQDRQFILSSKKLLLSDSGFYLCAWSPTGGAPNEQFFGPGTRLTVL.

This CDR3 is CSARVRDTQYF. CDR3 coding DNA: TGCAGTGCTAGAGTGCGAGATACGCAGTATTTT. The J gene is TRBJ2-3, the V gene TRBV20-1; the D is unclear. The CDR3 extends over 11 amino acids. V was shortened by 1 base and J by 5 bases, with 4 bases between the two germline ends. CDR1 and CDR2 from the germline V gene are DFQATT and SNEGSKA (reference sequence).